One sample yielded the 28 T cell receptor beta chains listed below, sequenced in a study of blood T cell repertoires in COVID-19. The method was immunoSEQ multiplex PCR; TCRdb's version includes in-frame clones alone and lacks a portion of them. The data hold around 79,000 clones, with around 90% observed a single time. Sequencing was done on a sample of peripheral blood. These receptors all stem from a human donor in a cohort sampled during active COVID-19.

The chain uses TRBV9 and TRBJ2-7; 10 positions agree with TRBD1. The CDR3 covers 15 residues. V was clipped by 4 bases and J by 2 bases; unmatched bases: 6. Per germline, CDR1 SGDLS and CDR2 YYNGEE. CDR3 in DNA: TGTGCCAGCAGCACCTCCGGACAGGGGGCCTACGAGCAGTACTTC. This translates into CASSTSGQGAYEQYF.

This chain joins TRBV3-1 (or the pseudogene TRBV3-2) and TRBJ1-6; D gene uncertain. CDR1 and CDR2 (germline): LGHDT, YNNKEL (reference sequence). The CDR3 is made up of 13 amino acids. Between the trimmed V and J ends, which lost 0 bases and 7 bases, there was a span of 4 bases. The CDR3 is CASSQDLNSPLHF. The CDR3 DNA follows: TGTGCCAGCAGCCAAGATCTGAATTCACCCCTCCACTTT.

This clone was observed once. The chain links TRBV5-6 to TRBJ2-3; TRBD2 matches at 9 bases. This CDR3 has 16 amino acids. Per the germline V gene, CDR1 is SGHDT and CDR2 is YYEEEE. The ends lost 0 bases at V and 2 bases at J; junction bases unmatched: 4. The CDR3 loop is CASSLGSGGTTDTQYF. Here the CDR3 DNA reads TGTGCCAGCAGCTTGGGTAGCGGGGGAACCACAGATACGCAGTATTTT.

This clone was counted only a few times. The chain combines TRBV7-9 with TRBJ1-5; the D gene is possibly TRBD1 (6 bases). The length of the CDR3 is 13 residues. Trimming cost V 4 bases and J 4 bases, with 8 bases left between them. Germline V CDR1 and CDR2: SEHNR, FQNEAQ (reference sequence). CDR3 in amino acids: CASSSGQNQPQHF. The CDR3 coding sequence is TGTGCCAGCAGCTCCGGACAGAATCAGCCCCAGCATTTT.

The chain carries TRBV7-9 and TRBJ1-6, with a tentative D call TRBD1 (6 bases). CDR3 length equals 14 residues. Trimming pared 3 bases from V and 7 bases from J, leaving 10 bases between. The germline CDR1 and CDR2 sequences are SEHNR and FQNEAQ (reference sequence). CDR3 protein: CASSFQGSNSPLHF. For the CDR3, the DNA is TGTGCCAGCAGCTTTCAGGGGAGCAATTCACCCCTCCACTTT. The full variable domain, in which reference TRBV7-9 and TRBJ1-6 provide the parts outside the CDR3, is DTGVSQNPRHKITKRGQNVTFRCDPISEHNRLYWYRQTLGQGPEFLTYFQNEAQLEKSRLLSDRFSAERPKGSFSTLEIQRTEQGDSAMYLCASSFQGSNSPLHFGNGTRLTVT.

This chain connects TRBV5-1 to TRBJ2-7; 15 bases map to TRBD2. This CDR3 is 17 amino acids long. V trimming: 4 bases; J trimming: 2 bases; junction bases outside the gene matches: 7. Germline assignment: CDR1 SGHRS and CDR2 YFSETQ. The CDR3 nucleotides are TGCGCCAGCAGCCCAGGGACTAGCGGGGGGTATACCTACGAGCAGTACTTC. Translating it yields CASSPGTSGGYTYEQYF.

The CDR3: CASSRDRPVSGYTF. The DNA for the CDR3 is TGTGCCAGTAGTCGGGACAGGCCCGTCTCTGGATACACCTTC. The chain links TRBV19 to TRBJ1-2, with 8 bases lining up with TRBD1. Per the germline V gene, CDR1 is LNHDA and CDR2 is SQIVND (reference sequence). The CDR3 consists of 14 residues. J lost 11 bases, V lost 5 bases, and 13 bases had no gene match.

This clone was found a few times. The CDR3 is CAWSDRNYGYTF. CDR3 DNA: TGTGCCTGGAGTGACAGGAACTATGGCTACACCTTC. V is TRBV30 and J is TRBJ1-2; weak D call: TRBD1 (5 bases). Germline V gives CDR1 GTSNPN, CDR2 SVGIG (reference sequence). CDR3 length equals 12 residues. V lost 1 base, J lost 2 bases, and 5 bases lay in between.

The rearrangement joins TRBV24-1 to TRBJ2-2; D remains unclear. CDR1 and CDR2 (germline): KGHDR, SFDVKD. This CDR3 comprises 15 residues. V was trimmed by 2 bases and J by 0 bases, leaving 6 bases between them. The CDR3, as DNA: TGTGCCACCAGTGATTCTTCAGCGAACACCGGGGAGCTGTTTTTT. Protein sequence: CATSDSSANTGELFF.

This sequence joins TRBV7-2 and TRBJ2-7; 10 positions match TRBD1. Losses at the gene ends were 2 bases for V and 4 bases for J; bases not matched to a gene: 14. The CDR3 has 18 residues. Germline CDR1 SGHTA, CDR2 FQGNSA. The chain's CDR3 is CASSLNRGMGTGDYEQYF. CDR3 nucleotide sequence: TGTGCCAGCAGCTTAAATAGGGGGATGGGGACAGGGGATTACGAGCAGTACTTC.

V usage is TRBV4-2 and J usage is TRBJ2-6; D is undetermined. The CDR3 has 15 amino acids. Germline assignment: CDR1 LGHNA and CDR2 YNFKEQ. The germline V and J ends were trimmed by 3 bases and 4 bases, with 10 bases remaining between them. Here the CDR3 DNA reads TGTGCCAGCAGCCAGAGGAAATTCGGGGCCAACGTCCTGACTTTC. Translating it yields CASSQRKFGANVLTF.

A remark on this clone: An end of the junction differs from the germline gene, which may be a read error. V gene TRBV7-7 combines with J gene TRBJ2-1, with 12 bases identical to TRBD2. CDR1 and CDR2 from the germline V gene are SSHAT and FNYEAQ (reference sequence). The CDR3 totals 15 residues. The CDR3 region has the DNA TGTGCTAGCAGCCTCGGACTAGCGGGGAACAATGAGCAGTTCTTC. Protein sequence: CASSLGLAGNNEQFF.

As DNA, the CDR3 is TGTGCCACTGACACAGGGGTGGGGACCGGGGAGCTGTTTTTT. Encoded protein: CATDTGVGTGELFF. The chain combines TRBV19 with TRBJ2-2; 7 nucleotides match TRBD1. J was trimmed by 5 bases and V by 10 bases; bases with no gene match: 10. Germline CDR1 reads LNHDA; CDR2 reads SQIVND (reference sequence). The CDR3 has 14 amino acids. The full variable domain, rest sourced from reference TRBV19 and TRBJ2-2, is DGGITQSPKYLFRKEGQNVTLSCEQNLNHDAMYWYRQDPGQGLRLIYYSQIVNDFQKGDIAEGYSVSREKKESFPLTVTSAQKNPTAFYLCATDTGVGTGELFFGEGSRLTVL.

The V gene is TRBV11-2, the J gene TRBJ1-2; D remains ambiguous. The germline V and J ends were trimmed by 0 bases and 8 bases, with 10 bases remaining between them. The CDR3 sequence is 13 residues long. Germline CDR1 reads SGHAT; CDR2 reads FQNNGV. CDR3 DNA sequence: TGTGCCAGCAGCTTAGACAGGTCTGGGGGCTACACCTTC. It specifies CASSLDRSGGYTF.

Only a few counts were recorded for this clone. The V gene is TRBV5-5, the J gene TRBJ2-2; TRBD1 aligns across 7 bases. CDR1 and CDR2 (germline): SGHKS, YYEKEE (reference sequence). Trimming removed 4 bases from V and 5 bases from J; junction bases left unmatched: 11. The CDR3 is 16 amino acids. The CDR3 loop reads CASSKTGDMTTGELFF. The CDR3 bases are TGTGCCAGCAGCAAAACAGGGGATATGACAACCGGGGAGCTGTTTTTT.

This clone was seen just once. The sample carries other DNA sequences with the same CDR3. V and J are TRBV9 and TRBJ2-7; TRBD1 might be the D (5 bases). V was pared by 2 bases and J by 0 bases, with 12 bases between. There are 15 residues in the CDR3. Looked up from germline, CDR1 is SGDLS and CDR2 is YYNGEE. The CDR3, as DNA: TGTGCCAGCAGCGTCGGTGGCGACAGCTCCTACGAGCAGTACTTC. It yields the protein CASSVGGDSSYEQYF.

CDR3 nucleotide sequence: TGTGCCAGCAGTCAACTCCGACTAGCTTCCTACGAGCAGTACTTC. It is translated as CASSQLRLASYEQYF. V and J are TRBV6-6 and TRBJ2-7, with 7 bases that match TRBD2. The CDR3 totals 15 residues. The germline gives CDR1 MNHNY, CDR2 SVGAGI (reference sequence). With 5 bases clipped from V and 1 base from J, the junction kept 8 bases outside the gene matches.

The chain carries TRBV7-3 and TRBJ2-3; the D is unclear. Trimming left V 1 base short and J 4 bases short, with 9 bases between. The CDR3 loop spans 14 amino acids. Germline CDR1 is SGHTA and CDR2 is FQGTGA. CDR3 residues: CASSLSAQPDTQYF. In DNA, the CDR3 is TGTGCCAGCAGCTTAAGCGCACAGCCAGATACGCAGTATTTT.

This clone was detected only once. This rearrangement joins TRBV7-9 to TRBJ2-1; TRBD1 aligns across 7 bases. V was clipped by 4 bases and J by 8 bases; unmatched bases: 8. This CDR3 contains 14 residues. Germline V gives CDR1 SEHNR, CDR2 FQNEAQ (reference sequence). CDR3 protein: CASSSSTGPYEQFF. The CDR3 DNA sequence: TGTGCCAGCAGCTCCTCGACAGGGCCGTATGAGCAGTTCTTC.

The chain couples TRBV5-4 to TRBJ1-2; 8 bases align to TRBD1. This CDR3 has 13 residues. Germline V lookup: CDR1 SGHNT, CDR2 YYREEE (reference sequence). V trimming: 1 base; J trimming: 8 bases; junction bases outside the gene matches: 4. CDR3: CASSLQGAQGYTF. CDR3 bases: TGTGCCAGCAGCTTGCAGGGGGCGCAGGGCTACACCTTC.

The CDR3 loop is CASSLNRVGANVLTF. In DNA, the CDR3 is TGTGCCAGCAGTCTTAACAGGGTTGGGGCCAACGTCCTGACTTTC. The rearrangement joins TRBV7-3 to TRBJ2-6; D is perhaps TRBD1 (6 bases). CDR3 length: 15 residues. The V gene lost 6 bases and the J gene lost 3 bases, with 12 bases spanning the gap. CDR1 is SGHTA and CDR2 is FQGTGA in the germline V gene.

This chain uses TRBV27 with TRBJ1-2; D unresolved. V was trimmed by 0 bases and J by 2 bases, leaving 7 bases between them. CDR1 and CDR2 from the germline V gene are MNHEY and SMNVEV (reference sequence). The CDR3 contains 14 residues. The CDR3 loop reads CASSLSGGNYGYTF. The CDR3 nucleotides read TGTGCCAGCAGTTTATCGGGAGGGAACTATGGCTACACCTTC.

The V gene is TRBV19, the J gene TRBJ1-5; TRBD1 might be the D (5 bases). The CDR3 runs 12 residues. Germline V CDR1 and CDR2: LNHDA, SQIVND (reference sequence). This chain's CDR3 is CAGGDSNQPQHF. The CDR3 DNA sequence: TGTGCAGGAGGGGATAGCAATCAGCCCCAGCATTTT.

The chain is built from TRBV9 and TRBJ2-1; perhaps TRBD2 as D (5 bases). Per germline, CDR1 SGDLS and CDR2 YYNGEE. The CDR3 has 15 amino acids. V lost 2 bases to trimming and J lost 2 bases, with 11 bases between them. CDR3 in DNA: TGTGCCAGCAGCGTGTCGGGATCGACCTACAATGAGCAGTTCTTC. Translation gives CASSVSGSTYNEQFF.

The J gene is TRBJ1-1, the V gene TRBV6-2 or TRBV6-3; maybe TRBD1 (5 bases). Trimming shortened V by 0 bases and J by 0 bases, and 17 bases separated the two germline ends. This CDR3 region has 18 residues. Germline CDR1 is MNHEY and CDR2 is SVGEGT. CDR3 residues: CASSYSLATAKMNTEAFF. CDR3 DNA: TGTGCCAGCAGTTACTCCCTCGCGACAGCTAAGATGAACACTGAAGCTTTCTTT.

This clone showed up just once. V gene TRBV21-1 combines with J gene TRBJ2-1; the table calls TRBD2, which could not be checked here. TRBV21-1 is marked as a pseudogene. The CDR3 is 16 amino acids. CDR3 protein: CASNLGSPRSYNEQFF. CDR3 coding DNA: TGTGCCAGCAATCTAGGATCACCCCGCTCCTACAATGAGCAGTTCTTC.

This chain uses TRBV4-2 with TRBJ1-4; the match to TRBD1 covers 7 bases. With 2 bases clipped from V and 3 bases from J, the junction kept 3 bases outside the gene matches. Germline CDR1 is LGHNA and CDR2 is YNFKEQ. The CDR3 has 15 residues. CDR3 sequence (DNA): TGTGCCAGCAGCCAAAACAGGGGTTCTAATGAAAAACTGTTTTTT. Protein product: CASSQNRGSNEKLFF.

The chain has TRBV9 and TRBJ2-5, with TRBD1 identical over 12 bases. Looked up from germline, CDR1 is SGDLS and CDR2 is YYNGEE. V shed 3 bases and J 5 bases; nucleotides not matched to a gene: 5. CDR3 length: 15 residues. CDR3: CASSDRDRGRETQYF. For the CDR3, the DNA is TGTGCCAGCAGCGACCGGGACAGGGGGCGGGAGACCCAGTACTTC.